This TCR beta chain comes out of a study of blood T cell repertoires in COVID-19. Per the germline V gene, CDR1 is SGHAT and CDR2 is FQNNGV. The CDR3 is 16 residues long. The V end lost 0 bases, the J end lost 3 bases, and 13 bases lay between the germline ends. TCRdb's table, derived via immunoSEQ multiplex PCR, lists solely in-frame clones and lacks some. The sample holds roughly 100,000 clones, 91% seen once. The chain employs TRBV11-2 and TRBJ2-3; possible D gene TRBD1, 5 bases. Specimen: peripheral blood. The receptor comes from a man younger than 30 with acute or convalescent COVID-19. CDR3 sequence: CASSLEGRNPTDTQYF. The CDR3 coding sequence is TGTGCCAGCAGCTTAGAGGGGCGAAATCCGACAGATACGCAGTATTTT.